These T cell receptor beta chains were read from a single sample in a study of Ad26.COV2.S vaccination and SARS-CoV-2 variants. Assay: immunoSEQ multiplex PCR; the TCRdb copy retains only in-frame clones and omits some. This sample carries 75,000 to 100,000 clones, more than 70% of them seen once, and the ten largest clones take around a sixth. Material: peripheral blood, obtained after recovery from COVID-19. The receptors here all came from a human donor who had recovered from COVID-19. Both conserved end residues are part of each CDR3. A D gene is named only where the DNA matches it firmly. Expanded clones are given a class, and other clones once, few, many or no size at all.

d_gene	abundance	j_gene	v_gene	CDR3aa	CDR3nt
TRBD2	.	TRBJ2-7	TRBV7-6	CASSPGTSGSNNEQYF	TGTGCCAGCAGCCCCGGGACTAGCGGGAGCAACAACGAGCAGTACTTC
.	.	TRBJ1-1	TRBV9	CASSYGRNTEAFF	TGTGCCAGCAGCTATGGGAGGAACACTGAAGCTTTCTTT
TRBD2	.	TRBJ2-1	TRBV7-3	CASSTGLATHNEQFF	TGTGCCAGCAGCACGGGACTAGCGACACACAATGAGCAGTTCTTC
.	.	TRBJ1-1	TRBV3-1/TRBV3-2	CASSQRLRAEAFF	TGTGCCAGCAGCCAAAGGTTGAGGGCTGAAGCTTTCTTT
.	once	TRBJ1-1	TRBV4-2	CASRPSGGTEAFF	TGTGCCAGCAGGCCTAGCGGCGGCACTGAAGCTTTCTTT
.	.	TRBJ1-5	TRBV3-1/TRBV3-2	CASPQEHRYNQPQHF	TGTGCCAGCCCACAAGAGCACAGGTACAATCAGCCCCAGCATTTT
.	once	TRBJ2-7	TRBV2	CASSETIGFYEQYF	TGTGCCAGCAGTGAAACTATCGGGTTTTACGAGCAGTACTTC
.	.	TRBJ1-2	TRBV6-5	CASRRQDGYTF	TGTGCCAGCAGGAGACAGGATGGCTACACCTTC
TRBD2	.	TRBJ2-1	TRBV25-1	CASSEGGGRYYNEQFF	TGTGCCAGCAGTGAAGGGGGGGGGAGGTACTACAATGAGCAGTTCTTC
.	.	TRBJ1-1	TRBV7-6	CASSPSLVPSENTEAFF	TGTGCCAGCAGCCCCTCCTTGGTCCCTAGTGAAAACACTGAAGCTTTCTTT
.	.	TRBJ1-1	TRBV29-1	CSLCRGNTEAFF	TGCAGCCTGTGTCGGGGAAACACTGAAGCTTTCTTT
TRBD1	.	TRBJ1-2	TRBV7-6	CASSMGQGQPANYGYTF	TGTGCCAGCAGCATGGGACAGGGCCAACCAGCTAACTATGGCTACACCTTC
TRBD1	medium-sized	TRBJ1-1	TRBV7-9	CASSLQGVDTEAFF	TGTGCCAGCAGCTTACAGGGGGTGGACACTGAAGCTTTCTTT
.	.	TRBJ2-3	TRBV4-3	CASSQVNADTQYF	TGCGCCAGCAGCCAAGTTAACGCAGATACGCAGTATTTT
TRBD1	few	TRBJ1-1	TRBV5-1	CASSLGQGSEAFF	TGCGCCAGCAGCCTAGGACAGGGGAGTGAAGCTTTCTTT
.	.	TRBJ1-3	TRBV28	CASTPSGGRTGNTIYF	TGTGCCAGCACCCCTAGTGGGGGCCGAACTGGAAACACCATATATTTT
.	.	TRBJ1-1	TRBV19	CASRFGPTTDTEAFF	TGTGCCAGTCGCTTCGGACCTACGACGGACACTGAAGCTTTCTTT
TRBD1	once	TRBJ2-2	TRBV2	CASSEAWTGSGELFF	TGTGCCAGCAGTGAAGCATGGACAGGGTCCGGGGAGCTGTTTTTT
.	few	TRBJ2-7	TRBV25-1	CASSEYLKQYF	TGTGCCAGCAGTGAATATCTTAAGCAGTACTTC
TRBD2	.	TRBJ2-1	TRBV9	CASSPSPGLVVLEQFF	TGTGCCAGCAGCCCGTCCCCGGGACTAGTGGTATTAGAGCAGTTCTTC
TRBD2	.	TRBJ2-1	TRBV28	CASSSLGGSYNEQFF	TGTGCCAGCAGCTCACTCGGGGGGTCCTACAATGAGCAGTTCTTC
.	.	TRBJ1-3	TRBV28	CASSFPGSATIYF	TGTGCCAGCAGTTTTCCGGGTTCCGCCACCATATATTTT
.	.	TRBJ2-3	TRBV4-1	CASSQDIPPSADTQYF	TGCGCCAGCAGCCAGGATATCCCCCCTTCGGCAGATACGCAGTATTTT
.	.	TRBJ1-4	TRBV6-2/TRBV6-3	CASSYGSTNEKLFF	TGTGCCAGCAGTTACGGATCAACTAATGAAAAACTGTTTTTT
TRBD1	.	TRBJ1-2	TRBV4-3	CASSQGRFDRGDNGYTF	TGCGCCAGCAGCCAAGGCCGGTTCGACAGGGGGGACAATGGCTACACCTTC
TRBD1	.	TRBJ2-3	TRBV27	CASSLRLNRGHTDTQYF	TGTGCCAGCAGTTTACGACTTAACAGGGGACACACAGATACGCAGTATTTT
TRBD1	.	TRBJ1-6	TRBV5-4	CASNLGQVDSPLHF	TGTGCCAGCAACCTTGGACAGGTCGATTCACCCCTCCACTTT
.	.	TRBJ2-1	TRBV7-6	CASSLIATGEGPQFF	TGTGCCAGCAGCTTAATAGCTACAGGGGAGGGTCCGCAGTTCTTC
TRBD2	.	TRBJ2-3	TRBV5-5	CASSFPRGGRTDTQYF	TGTGCCAGCAGCTTCCCAAGGGGCGGGAGAACAGATACGCAGTATTTT
.	.	TRBJ2-5	TRBV9	CASSVVGETQYF	TGTGCCAGCAGCGTAGTGGGGGAGACCCAGTACTTC
.	.	TRBJ2-1	TRBV12-5	CASGLVLTDEQFF	TGTGCTAGTGGTTTGGTACTTACGGATGAGCAGTTCTTC
.	.	TRBJ1-1	TRBV5-6	CASSLDPNTEAFF	TGTGCCAGCAGCTTGGATCCAAACACTGAAGCTTTCTTT
TRBD1	.	TRBJ1-2	TRBV10-3	CAISTITGVGYTF	TGTGCCATCAGCACCATCACAGGGGTCGGCTACACCTTC
.	.	TRBJ2-1	TRBV6-5	CASRSVGYNEQFF	TGTGCCAGCAGGTCAGTGGGTTACAATGAGCAGTTCTTC
TRBD2	.	TRBJ2-2	TRBV9	CASSVEQAGGKDTGELFF	TGTGCCAGCAGCGTAGAGCAAGCGGGAGGCAAGGACACCGGGGAGCTGTTTTTT
.	.	TRBJ2-6	TRBV27	CATRDHEGANVLTF	TGTGCCACCAGAGATCACGAGGGGGCCAACGTCCTGACTTTC